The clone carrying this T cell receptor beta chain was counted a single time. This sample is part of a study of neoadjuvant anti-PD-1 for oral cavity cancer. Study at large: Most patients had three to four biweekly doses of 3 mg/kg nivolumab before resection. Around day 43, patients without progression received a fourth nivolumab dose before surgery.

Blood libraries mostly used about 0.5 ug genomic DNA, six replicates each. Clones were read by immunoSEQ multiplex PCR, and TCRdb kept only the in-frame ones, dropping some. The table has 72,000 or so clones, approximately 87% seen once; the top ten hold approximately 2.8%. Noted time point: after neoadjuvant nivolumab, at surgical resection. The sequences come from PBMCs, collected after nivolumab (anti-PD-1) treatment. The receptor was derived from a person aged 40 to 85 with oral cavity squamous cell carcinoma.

The DNA of the CDR3 is TGTGCCAGCAGTGATTACACTCAGGGCTTCTATGGCTACACCTTC. Its protein is CASSDYTQGFYGYTF. The chain recombines TRBV25-1 with TRBJ1-2; a weak D match, TRBD1 (5 bases). The CDR3 has 15 amino acids. V was clipped by 3 bases and J by 4 bases, with 15 bases between them. Germline lookup yields CDR1 MGHDK and CDR2 SYGVNS.